The 29 T cell receptor beta chains below were found in one sample sequenced in a study of control samples from healthy donors and cancer patients. Sequenced by immunoSEQ multiplex PCR; TCRdb stores in-frame clones only, minus some. Altogether around 110,000 clones are present, approximately 92% being singletons, with the ten largest covering 1.1%. Sequencing was carried out using PBMCs. The receptors were sampled from a woman aged 45-65 years with colorectal cancer.

The CDR3 region is CASTVAGQGLNEQFF. The DNA for the CDR3 is TGTGCCAGTACCGTGGCGGGACAGGGGCTCAATGAGCAGTTCTTC. The J gene is TRBJ2-1, the V gene TRBV19, with TRBD1 matching over 10 bases. The CDR3 covers 15 residues. V was clipped by 7 bases and J by 6 bases; unmatched bases: 9. Looked up from germline, CDR1 is LNHDA and CDR2 is SQIVND (reference sequence).

The chain joins TRBV7-9 to TRBJ2-5; TRBD2 aligns across 14 bases. This CDR3 has 15 residues. The germline V gene encodes CDR1 SEHNR and CDR2 FQNEAQ (reference sequence). With 4 bases clipped from V and 5 bases from J, the junction kept 3 bases outside the gene matches. The CDR3 region is CASSSGLAGEETQYF. CDR3 bases: TGTGCCAGCAGCTCGGGACTAGCGGGGGAGGAGACCCAGTACTTC.

The CDR3 region has the DNA TGTGCCAGCTCACCATTGTCCCCGAGCGGGAGTCCCGCAGATACGCAGTATTTT. Its translation is CASSPLSPSGSPADTQYF. The J gene is TRBJ2-3, the V gene TRBV18; the match to TRBD2 covers 8 bases. Trimming removed 2 bases from V and 4 bases from J; junction bases left unmatched: 14. CDR3 length: 18 residues. Germline loops: CDR1 KGHSH, CDR2 LQKENI.

The V call is TRBV5-4, the J call TRBJ1-4, with TRBD1 as a possible D gene (6 bases). This CDR3 is 14 amino acids long. The germline V gene has CDR1 SGHNT and CDR2 YYREEE (reference sequence). Trimming shortened V by 4 bases and J by 8 bases, and 15 bases separated the two germline ends. CDR3 DNA: TGTGCCAGCAGCAACAGGGAGGGCGAAGAAAAACTGTTTTTT. Its translation is CASSNREGEEKLFF.

This sequence joins TRBV5-8 and TRBJ1-5; D gene uncertain. The CDR3 has 14 amino acids. V lost 0 bases to trimming and J lost 1 base, with 5 bases between them. From germline, CDR1 is SGHTS and CDR2 YDEGEE. CDR3 bases: TGTGCCAGCAGCTTGGAGGACAGCAATCAGCCCCAGCATTTT. Translation gives CASSLEDSNQPQHF. The whole variable domain, filled in from reference TRBV5-8 and TRBJ1-5, reads EAGVTQSPTHLIKTRGQQATLRCSPISGHTSVYWYQQALGLGLQFLLWYDEGEERNRGNFPPRFSGRQFPNYSSELNVNALELEDSALYLCASSLEDSNQPQHFGDGTRLSIL.

The J gene is TRBJ1-4, the V gene TRBV3-1 (or the pseudogene TRBV3-2); 8 bases align to TRBD1. V gave up 5 bases and J gave up 8 bases; unmatched junction bases: 4. Germline V lookup: CDR1 LGHDT, CDR2 YNNKEL (reference sequence). The CDR3 totals 13 residues. The CDR3 is CASSGQGWEKLFF. CDR3 DNA sequence: TGTGCCAGCAGCGGACAGGGCTGGGAAAAACTGTTTTTT.

This clone appeared once. J is TRBJ2-3 and V is TRBV30; 8 bases fit TRBD2. The V gene end was trimmed by 1 base and the J gene end by 0 bases; junction bases not matched to a gene: 0. The CDR3 sequence is 14 residues long. Looked up from germline, CDR1 is GTSNPN and CDR2 is SVGIG (reference sequence). CDR3 region: CAWSGLASTDTQYF. As DNA, the CDR3 is TGTGCCTGGAGTGGACTAGCGAGCACAGATACGCAGTATTTT.

The rearrangement links TRBV2 to TRBJ2-2, with TRBD2 as a possible D gene (5 bases). The CDR3 runs to 15 residues. CDR1 and CDR2 (germline): SNHLY, FYNNEI. V was shortened by 4 bases and J by 0 bases, with 9 bases between the two germline ends. The CDR3: CASSAKRTNTGELFF. The CDR3 bases are TGTGCCAGCAGTGCTAAGCGGACGAACACCGGGGAGCTGTTTTTT.

The chain employs TRBV9 and TRBJ2-1; 7 bases match TRBD2. This CDR3 spans 15 amino acids. V was pared by 4 bases and J by 7 bases, with 11 bases of the junction left unmatched. Germline values: CDR1 SGDLS, CDR2 YYNGEE. The DNA of the CDR3 is TGTGCCAGCAGCTTCCCAACGGGGACTATTAATGAGCAGTTCTTC. Amino acids: CASSFPTGTINEQFF. Full variable domain (outside the CDR3, taken from reference TRBV9 and TRBJ2-1): DSGVTQTPKHLITATGQRVTLRCSPRSGDLSVYWYQQSLDQGLQFLIQYYNGEERAKGNILERFSAQQFPDLHSELNLSSLELGDSALYFCASSFPTGTINEQFFGPGTRLTVL.

This chain links TRBV11-2 with TRBJ1-2; D possibly corresponds to TRBD1 (6 bases). The length of the CDR3 is 12 residues. V was clipped by 5 bases and J by 5 bases, with 9 bases between them. Germline CDR1 is SGHAT and CDR2 is FQNNGV. The CDR3 protein is CASSADSYGYTF. CDR3 in DNA: TGTGCCAGCAGCGCGGACAGTTATGGCTACACCTTC.

V and J are TRBV7-9 and TRBJ1-1; the D gene is possibly TRBD1 (5 bases). Germline V gene sequence: CDR1 SEHNR, CDR2 FQNEAQ (reference sequence). The CDR3 runs 13 residues. The V end was cut by 5 bases, the J end by 6 bases, with 13 bases between. CDR3 region: CASSPPGPAEAFF. CDR3 DNA sequence: TGTGCCAGCAGCCCTCCGGGGCCCGCTGAAGCTTTCTTT.

This sequence joins TRBV15 and TRBJ1-3, with TRBD1 identical over 7 bases. The germline CDR1 and CDR2 sequences are LNHNV and YYDKDF (reference sequence). J was trimmed by 0 bases and V by 8 bases; bases with no gene match: 7. This CDR3 spans 15 amino acids. CDR3 DNA sequence: TGTGCCACCTCAGGGGGGCTACCCTCTGGAAACACCATATATTTT. Translated: CATSGGLPSGNTIYF.

This clone was detected only once. The chain is built from TRBV5-1 and TRBJ2-1; D is uncertain. The CDR3 runs 11 residues. With 1 base removed from V and 8 bases from J, the gap between germline ends came to 4 bases. Germline CDR1 SGHRS, CDR2 YFSETQ. The DNA for the CDR3 is TGCGCCAGCAGCTTGTCCTATGAGCAGTTCTTC. This codes for CASSLSYEQFF.

This clone came up once. The V gene is TRBV19, the J gene TRBJ2-2; 7 bases match TRBD2. V shed 6 bases, J shed 5 bases, and the junction held 3 bases outside the gene matches. Germline V gene data show CDR1 as LNHDA and CDR2 as SQIVND (reference sequence). The CDR3 contains 13 residues. The CDR3 here is CASSQGGTGELFF. As DNA, the CDR3 is TGTGCCAGTAGCCAGGGAGGGACCGGGGAGCTGTTTTTT.

The CDR3 nucleotides read TGTGCCAGCAGTTATGCCCTAGCCAAAAACATTCAGTACTTC. It yields the protein CASSYALAKNIQYF. This chain links TRBV6-6 with TRBJ2-4, with unresolved D. Trimming cost V 3 bases and J 0 bases, with 6 bases left between them. The CDR3 has 14 residues. CDR1 is MNHNY and CDR2 is SVGAGI in the germline V gene (reference sequence).

The chain employs TRBV30 and TRBJ2-5; D perhaps matches TRBD1 (5 bases). Germline V gene data show CDR1 as GTSNPN and CDR2 as SVGIG (reference sequence). The CDR3 spans 13 residues. For the CDR3, the DNA is TGTGCTTTCCAAACCGACAGACAAGAGACCCAGTACTTC. Amino acids: CAFQTDRQETQYF.

This clone has a handful of counts. V gene TRBV5-1 combines with J gene TRBJ1-2; perhaps TRBD1 as D (6 bases). CDR3 length: 13 residues. With 4 bases removed from V and 2 bases from J, the gap between germline ends came to 9 bases. The germline gives CDR1 SGHRS, CDR2 YFSETQ. The CDR3 DNA sequence: TGCGCCAGCAGCCCCGGGGGCAACTATGGCTACACCTTC. Its protein is CASSPGGNYGYTF.

This sequence joins TRBV5-1 and TRBJ2-7; TRBD2 matches at 13 bases. The V gene's germline CDR1 is SGHRS and CDR2 YFSETQ. This CDR3 comprises 15 residues. J was trimmed by 2 bases and V by 4 bases; bases with no gene match: 3. CDR3 sequence: CASSLGTSGAYEQYF. In DNA form, the CDR3 reads TGCGCCAGCAGCCTAGGGACTAGCGGGGCCTACGAGCAGTACTTC.

V and J are TRBV24-1 and TRBJ2-1; the D call may be TRBD1 or TRBD2 (5 bases each). The length of the CDR3 is 18 residues. The V and J ends lost 3 bases and 0 bases respectively, with 17 bases between them. The germline V gene encodes CDR1 KGHDR and CDR2 SFDVKD. CDR3 region: CATSDPRAPGSSYNEQFF. CDR3 DNA sequence: TGTGCCACCAGTGATCCCAGGGCTCCAGGGAGCTCCTACAATGAGCAGTTCTTC.

The chain has TRBV9 and TRBJ2-2; D unclear. The CDR3 runs to 14 residues. Germline V gives CDR1 SGDLS, CDR2 YYNGEE. V lost 0 bases and J 5 bases, leaving 8 bases between the germline ends. CDR3 amino acids: CASSVESRTGELFF. The DNA of the CDR3 is TGTGCCAGCAGCGTAGAATCTCGTACCGGGGAGCTGTTTTTT.

The chain is built from TRBV5-4 and TRBJ2-5; tentative D call: TRBD2 (7 bases). Germline V gene data show CDR1 as SGHNT and CDR2 as YYREEE (reference sequence). The germline V and J ends were trimmed by 0 bases and 4 bases, with 13 bases remaining between them. CDR3 length: 15 amino acids. CDR3 bases: TGTGCCAGCAGCTTGGCCGCGGGGGCAGGAGAGACCCAGTACTTC. Its translation: CASSLAAGAGETQYF.

The chain has TRBV9 and TRBJ2-7, with 9 bases that match TRBD2. The ends lost 0 bases at V and 3 bases at J; junction bases unmatched: 1. The CDR3 spans 14 residues. The V gene's germline CDR1 is SGDLS and CDR2 YYNGEE. CDR3 sequence: CASSVGLAVYEQYF. CDR3 nucleotide sequence: TGTGCCAGCAGCGTAGGACTAGCGGTCTACGAGCAGTACTTC.

This clone was observed many times. The chain employs TRBV6-2 or TRBV6-3 and TRBJ1-5; no reliable D call. V lost 6 bases and J 1 base, leaving 4 bases between the germline ends. The V gene's germline CDR1 is MNHEY and CDR2 SVGEGT. The CDR3 extends over 12 amino acids. The DNA of the CDR3 is TGTGCCAGCAGCGACAGCAATCAGCCCCAGCATTTT. It codes for CASSDSNQPQHF.

The chain recombines TRBV6-4 with TRBJ2-3; TRBD2 agrees at 8 bases. The CDR3 is made up of 15 amino acids. Germline CDR1 is MRHNA and CDR2 is SNTAGT. J lost 6 bases, V lost 5 bases, and 10 bases had no gene match. The CDR3 loop is CASSLPSGGADTQYF. The CDR3 DNA sequence: TGTGCCAGCAGTCTGCCCAGCGGGGGAGCCGATACGCAGTATTTT.

This clone has a handful of counts. V gene TRBV4-1 combines with J gene TRBJ1-6; the match to TRBD1 covers 8 bases. The CDR3 sequence is 15 residues long. The J segment lost 10 bases and the V segment lost 0 bases, leaving 5 bases of the junction unmatched. The V gene's germline CDR1 is MGHRA and CDR2 YSYEKL. In DNA form, the CDR3 reads TGCGCCAGCAGCCAAGAGGTGACAGGGGAATCACCCCTCCACTTT. Translated: CASSQEVTGESPLHF.

CDR3 loop: CASSPPASGRAKNIQYF. The CDR3 DNA is TGTGCCAGCTCACCCCCCGCTAGCGGGAGAGCCAAAAACATTCAGTACTTC. This sequence joins TRBV18 and TRBJ2-4; 10 bases align to TRBD2. The CDR3 sequence is 17 residues long. The V segment lost 3 bases and the J segment 0 bases; nucleotides outside the gene matches: 5. The germline V gene has CDR1 KGHSH and CDR2 LQKENI.

The chain combines TRBV7-2 with TRBJ1-3; D gene uncertain. CDR1 SGHTA and CDR2 FQGNSA come from the germline V gene. The CDR3 loop spans 13 amino acids. V lost 4 bases and J lost 1, with 5 bases in between. The CDR3 protein is CASSWESGNTIYF. CDR3 DNA: TGTGCCAGCAGCTGGGAATCTGGAAACACCATATATTTT.

The chain links TRBV19 to TRBJ2-6; 7 bases are shared with TRBD1. Germline loops: CDR1 LNHDA, CDR2 SQIVND (reference sequence). V lost 6 bases and J lost 1; bases outside the gene matches: 12. This CDR3 is 18 amino acids long. The CDR3 DNA sequence: TGTGCCAGTAGCGAAGCAGGACAGGCGGAATCTGGGGCCAACGTCCTGACTTTC. Its translation: CASSEAGQAESGANVLTF.

This chain connects TRBV11-2 to TRBJ2-3; TRBD1 might be the D (6 bases). CDR3 length equals 12 residues. Germline V gives CDR1 SGHAT, CDR2 FQNNGV. Trimming stripped 2 bases from V and 6 bases from J, with 6 bases between. This CDR3 reads CASSLTGDTQYF. Here the CDR3 DNA reads TGTGCCAGCAGCTTAACAGGGGATACGCAGTATTTT.